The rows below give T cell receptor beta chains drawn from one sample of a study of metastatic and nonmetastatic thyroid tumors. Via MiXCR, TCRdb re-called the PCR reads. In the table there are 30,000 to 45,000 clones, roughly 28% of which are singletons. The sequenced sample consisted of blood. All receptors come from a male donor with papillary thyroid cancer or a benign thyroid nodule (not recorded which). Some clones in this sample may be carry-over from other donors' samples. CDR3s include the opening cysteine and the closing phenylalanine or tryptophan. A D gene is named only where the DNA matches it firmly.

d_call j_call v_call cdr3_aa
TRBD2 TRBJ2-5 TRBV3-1 CASSGTSGSRQETQYF
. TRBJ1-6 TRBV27 CASSLKARYNSPLHF
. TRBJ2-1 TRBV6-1 CASSERGEYNEQFF
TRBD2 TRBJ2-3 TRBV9 CASSVDLEAGTTQYF
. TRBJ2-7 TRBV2 CASMEDYEQYF
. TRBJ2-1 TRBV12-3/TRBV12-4 CASSARLASSYNEQFF
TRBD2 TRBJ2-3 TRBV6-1 CASSGTSGSPDTQYF
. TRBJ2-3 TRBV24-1 CATSDLLFGGTDTQYF
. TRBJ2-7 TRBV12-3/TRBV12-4 CASSSIPSSYEQYF
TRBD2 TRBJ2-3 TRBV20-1 CSARDDLAGRVGDTQYF
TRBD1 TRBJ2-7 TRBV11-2 CASSLGGQGYEQYF
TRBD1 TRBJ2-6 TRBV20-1 CSVRKQGDNSGANVLTF
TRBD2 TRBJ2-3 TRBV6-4 CASSASGSTDTQYF
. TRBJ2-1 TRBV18 CASSPFPGSPILFF
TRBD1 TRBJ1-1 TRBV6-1 CASSRAGQGTLNTEAFF
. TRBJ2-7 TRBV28 CASSIPNQWGSYEQYF
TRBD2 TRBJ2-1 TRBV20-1 CSAEGLAGGGEQFF
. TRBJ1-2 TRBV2 CASSAGGHANYGYTF
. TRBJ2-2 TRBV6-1 CASRPRQEHTGELFF
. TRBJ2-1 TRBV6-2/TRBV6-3 CASSYSYNRGGYNEQFF
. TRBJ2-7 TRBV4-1 CASSQEPGGPYEQYF
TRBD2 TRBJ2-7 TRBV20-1 CSASRGGEPYEQYF
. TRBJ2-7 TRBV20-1 CSPKVPGNYEQYF
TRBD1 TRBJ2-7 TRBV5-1 CASSTGQVAPSLEQYF
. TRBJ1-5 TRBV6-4 CACSEQSNQPQHF
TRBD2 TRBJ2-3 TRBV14 CASSQVRLAGEWTDTQYF
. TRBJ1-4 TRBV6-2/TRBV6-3 CASSPSGGNEKLFF
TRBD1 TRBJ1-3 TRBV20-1 CSAIPQGRRGNTIYF
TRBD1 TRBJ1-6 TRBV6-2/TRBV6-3 CASSDWTGQNLVGSPLHF
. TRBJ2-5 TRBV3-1 CASSHGGTQYF
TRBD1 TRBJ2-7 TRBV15 CATSRTGTGYEQYF
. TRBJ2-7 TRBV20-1 CSARVIQDAYEQYF
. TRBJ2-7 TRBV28 CASSSQRVWEAYEQYF
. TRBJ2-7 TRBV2 CASREFYEQYF
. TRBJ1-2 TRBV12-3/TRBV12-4 CASSFSTLGIPNYGYTF